These 18 T cell receptor beta chains came from one sample sequenced in a study of T cell changes during pregnancy in multiple sclerosis. Method: immunoSEQ multiplex PCR; TCRdb's copy keeps in-frame clones and lacks some. The sample records 55,000 to 70,000 clones, nearly 95% being singletons. Here the sequenced sample was CD4+ T cells from peripheral blood mononuclear cells, taken after pregnancy. These receptors all stem from a female donor with multiple sclerosis, enrolled in a pregnancy study.

The genes are TRBV27 and TRBJ2-4, with 9 bases that match TRBD1. From germline, CDR1 is MNHEY and CDR2 SMNVEV (reference sequence). V trimming: 3 bases; J trimming: 7 bases; junction bases outside the gene matches: 7. This CDR3 has 15 amino acids. This CDR3 is CASSFSGQGRNIQYF. Written as DNA, the CDR3 is TGTGCCAGCAGTTTTTCGGGACAGGGAAGGAACATTCAGTACTTC.

This chain uses TRBV7-9 with TRBJ2-5, with D tentatively TRBD2 (6 bases). The V and J ends lost 1 base and 5 bases respectively, with 11 bases between them. The CDR3 sequence is 14 residues long. Germline CDR1 reads SEHNR; CDR2 reads FQNEAQ (reference sequence). The CDR3 reads CASSLETGVETQYF. CDR3 coding DNA: TGTGCCAGCAGCTTAGAGACGGGAGTGGAGACCCAGTACTTC.

The chain couples TRBV2 to TRBJ2-7; 7 bases match TRBD2. This CDR3 has 13 residues. The V and J ends lost 6 bases and 0 bases, in that order; junction bases with no gene match: 2. In germline, CDR1 is SNHLY, CDR2 FYNNEI. The CDR3 sequence is CASSRDYSYEQYF. CDR3 nucleotide sequence: TGTGCCAGCAGCAGGGACTACTCCTACGAGCAGTACTTC.

The rearrangement links TRBV6-1 to TRBJ2-3; 8 nucleotides line up with TRBD2. Germline CDR1 MNHNS, CDR2 SASEGT. The length of the CDR3 is 16 residues. Trimming took 4 bases from V and 0 from J; bases not matched to a gene: 6. CDR3 sequence (DNA): TGTGCCAGCAGTGTCGGACTAGCTTCAAGCACAGATACGCAGTATTTT. Encoded protein: CASSVGLASSTDTQYF.

The genes are TRBV30 and TRBJ1-4; the match to TRBD1 covers 11 bases. CDR1 is GTSNPN, CDR2 SVGIG, per germline (reference sequence). With 2 bases clipped from V and 3 bases from J, the junction kept 2 bases outside the gene matches. This CDR3 has 15 amino acids. CDR3: CAWSSGQGANEKLFF. The CDR3 DNA sequence: TGTGCCTGGAGTTCGGGACAGGGGGCTAATGAAAAACTGTTTTTT.

The chain joins TRBV28 to TRBJ2-5; 14 bases map to TRBD2. Germline trimming cut 4 bases from V and 13 bases from J; bases unmatched to any gene: 8. CDR1 MDHEN and CDR2 SYDVKM come from the germline V gene. The CDR3 is 14 residues long. CDR3 coding DNA: TGTGCCAGCAGTTCCCCGGGACTAGCGGGAGCCGCGTACTTC. Translated, it gives CASSSPGLAGAAYF.

The CDR3 region is CATSRGTAGNTIYF. Written as DNA, the CDR3 is TGTGCCACCAGCAGGGGGACTGCTGGAAACACCATATATTTT. The V call is TRBV15, the J call TRBJ1-3; tentative D call: TRBD1 (5 bases). The V end lost 3 bases, the J end lost 2 bases, and 8 bases lay between the germline ends. This CDR3 contains 14 residues. CDR1 and CDR2 from the germline V gene are LNHNV and YYDKDF (reference sequence).

The chain couples TRBV6-5 to TRBJ2-7; D remains unclear. The germline gives CDR1 MNHEY, CDR2 SVGAGI. The CDR3 consists of 14 residues. Trimming took 4 bases from V and 1 from J, leaving 11 bases between them. CDR3 nucleotide sequence: TGTGCCAGCAGTTCTAACGCCGGTTCCTACGAGCAGTACTTC. Amino acid sequence: CASSSNAGSYEQYF.

The chain couples TRBV14 to TRBJ2-1, with a tentative D call TRBD2 (5 bases). Germline lookup yields CDR1 SGHDN and CDR2 FVKESK. V gave up 1 base and J gave up 9 bases, with 7 bases separating them. The CDR3 sequence is 12 residues long. The CDR3 region is CASSQARGEQFF. CDR3 coding DNA: TGTGCCAGCAGCCAAGCTCGGGGTGAGCAGTTCTTC.

The V and J genes are TRBV5-1 and TRBJ2-7, with D possibly matching TRBD2 (6 bases). This CDR3 has 14 amino acids. CDR1 and CDR2 from the germline V gene are SGHRS and YFSETQ. V dropped 0 bases and J dropped 6 bases, with 13 bases sitting between them. The CDR3 DNA reads TGCGCCAGCAGCTTGGGTGTCGGGAGATCCGAGCAGTACTTC. Translation: CASSLGVGRSEQYF.

V usage is TRBV6-1 and J usage is TRBJ2-7, with TRBD1 as a possible D gene (6 bases). The CDR3 has 16 amino acids. Germline V gives CDR1 MNHNS, CDR2 SASEGT. V lost 1 base and J lost 0, with 13 bases in between. The CDR3 region is CASSEGTVSSSYEQYF. The CDR3 nucleotides are TGTGCCAGCAGTGAAGGGACAGTTTCCAGCTCCTACGAGCAGTACTTC.

The chain combines TRBV4-2 with TRBJ2-3; 11 bases map to TRBD1. This CDR3 is built from 17 residues. In germline, CDR1 is LGHNA, CDR2 YNFKEQ. J lost 4 bases, V lost 3 bases, and 9 bases had no gene match. The CDR3 region is CASSHSPPGQGADTQYF. CDR3 coding DNA: TGTGCCAGCAGCCACTCCCCCCCGGGACAGGGGGCAGATACGCAGTATTTT.

The rearrangement links TRBV5-1 to TRBJ1-2, with 8 bases that match TRBD1. This CDR3 is 16 amino acids long. With 0 bases clipped from V and 4 bases from J, the junction kept 8 bases outside the gene matches. CDR1 is SGHRS, CDR2 YFSETQ, per germline. The CDR3 here is CASSLAQGAVGYGYTF. The DNA of the CDR3 is TGCGCCAGCAGCTTGGCGCAGGGGGCGGTTGGCTATGGCTACACCTTC.

The genes are TRBV5-1 and TRBJ2-2; TRBD1 matches 7 bases. The length of the CDR3 is 16 residues. From germline, CDR1 is SGHRS and CDR2 YFSETQ. With V trimmed by 4 bases and J by 2 bases, 8 bases remained unmatched. CDR3 in amino acids: CASSPPRDSNTGELFF. CDR3 bases: TGCGCCAGCAGCCCCCCCCGGGACAGCAACACCGGGGAGCTGTTTTTT.

The sample holds one count of this clone. CDR3 amino acids: CASRDRTTGEKLFF. The CDR3 DNA sequence: TGTGCCAGCAGGGACAGGACAACTGGTGAAAAACTGTTTTTT. The chain couples TRBV6-5 to TRBJ1-4; 7 positions match TRBD1. With V trimmed by 6 bases and J by 7 bases, 8 bases remained unmatched. This CDR3 contains 14 residues. Germline CDR1 is MNHEY and CDR2 is SVGAGI.

The chain recombines TRBV9 with TRBJ2-2; a possible D gene is TRBD2 (6 bases). Trimming shortened V by 0 bases and J by 0 bases, and 9 bases separated the two germline ends. This CDR3 region has 16 residues. The V gene's germline CDR1 is SGDLS and CDR2 YYNGEE. CDR3 protein: CASSVARGSNTGELFF. The CDR3 region has the DNA TGTGCCAGCAGCGTAGCGCGGGGTTCGAACACCGGGGAGCTGTTTTTT.

The chain has TRBV13 and TRBJ2-7, with 11 bases lining up with TRBD2. V gave up 8 bases and J gave up 7 bases; unmatched junction bases: 10. Looked up from germline, CDR1 is PRHDT and CDR2 is FYEKMQ (reference sequence). The CDR3 sequence is 14 residues long. CDR3 coding DNA: TGTGCCAGCCGGGATAGCGGGGGGGCGCAAGAGCAGTACTTC. Amino acids: CASRDSGGAQEQYF.

This chain joins TRBV21-1 and TRBJ2-7; TRBD1, the D gene given by the table, was not confirmed from the DNA. TRBV21-1 is recorded as a pseudogene. This CDR3 spans 16 amino acids. CDR3 in amino acids: CASSTLRDRELREQYF. The CDR3 nucleotides read TGTGCCAGCAGCACCCTAAGGGACAGGGAACTTCGCGAGCAGTACTTC.